This TCR beta chain emerged from a study of OX40 agonist ivuxolimab in advanced cancers. Context from the whole study: The costimulatory receptor OX40 (CD134) was targeted by ivuxolimab, a fully human IgG2 agonistic monoclonal antibody. Intravenous ivuxolimab was administered to patients every 2 weeks at six dose levels: 0.01, 0.1, 0.3, 1.5, 3 and 10 mg/kg. Of the approximately 50 dose-escalation patients, hepatocellular carcinoma was present in approximately 20, melanoma in about 15, renal cell carcinoma in 9 and head and neck cancer in 9. In the dose-escalation cohort, 82.7% of patients were male, and the mean age was roughly 60 years, with a range of about 23 to 85. Patients were allowed to have had prior anti-PD-1, anti-PD-L1 or anti-CTLA-4 therapy, and 30% to 50% of the dose-escalation patients had previously received checkpoint inhibitors. Three dose-escalation patients achieved partial responses, one with hepatocellular carcinoma and two with cutaneous melanoma. The purpose of peripheral TCRbeta sequencing was to test whether ivuxolimab changed TCR sequence diversity and led to clonal T-cell expansion. The paper reports the monotherapy dose-escalation portion (N of about 54 patients) of the phase I ivuxolimab trial.

The trial excluded patients who had a history of autoimmune disease or who were on systemic immunosuppression. Peripheral blood for TCR sequencing was drawn from every dose cohort at baseline, at cycle 4 day 1 and at cycle 7 day 1. Samples were obtained from an open-label, multicenter, first-in-human phase I dose-escalation trial of ivuxolimab. Adults with locally advanced or metastatic head and neck squamous cell, hepatocellular, melanoma or renal cell carcinoma were enrolled in the trial. CD4+ and CD8+ T cells were sorted separately from peripheral blood before TCR sequencing. Study-wide findings and limitations: Low levels of normalized T-cell clonal expansion were also shown by some nonresponding patients. After ivuxolimab, more expanded clones were found on average in CD8+ T cells than in CD4+ T cells. The antigen specificity of the clonally expanded peripheral T cells was not determined. At doses of 0.1 to 3.0 mg/kg, clonal expansion of both CD4+ and CD8+ blood T cells was observed from baseline to week 6. In the 0.1-3.0 mg/kg groups, partial responders had among the lowest normalized peripheral clonal expansion, particularly in CD8+ T cells.

The CDR3 goes from the cysteine to the phenylalanine over 15 residues. Kept here is only the CDR3 DNA, which spans 45 bases and is read in frame from base 1. The junction shows trimming of 7 bases on V and 4 bases on J, plus 18 bases between the germline ends. The germline V gene provides CDR1 MDHEN and CDR2 SYDVKM. To sequence the TCRbeta CDR3 region, genomic DNA was isolated from the sorted cells. TCRbeta CDR3 regions were sequenced using the immunoSEQ Assay. In TCRdb, the immuneACCESS table is reduced to in-frame sequences with V and J assigned. These tables do not hold every clone; where another copy was compared, an unresolved V gene accounts for under half, and the others remain unexplained. For this sample there are 35,000 to 45,000 clones; approximately 83% appear just once. The ten largest clones add up to around 20% of the sample. As concerns this clone: The antigen it binds to is not known. No much larger clonotype is one base removed from it; base qualities were not supplied.

The clonotype originates from an adult with an advanced solid tumor such as melanoma, head and neck, liver or kidney cancer. The chain couples TRBV28 to TRBJ2-3, with the D gene uncertain. The sequenced sample was CD4+ or CD8+ T cells sorted from blood, obtained in a trial of the OX40 agonist ivuxolimab. In nucleotide form, the sequence is TGTGCCAGCAATAACCTGGGTAACAGCGCAGATACGCAGTATTTT. Its coded protein is CASNNLGNSADTQYF.